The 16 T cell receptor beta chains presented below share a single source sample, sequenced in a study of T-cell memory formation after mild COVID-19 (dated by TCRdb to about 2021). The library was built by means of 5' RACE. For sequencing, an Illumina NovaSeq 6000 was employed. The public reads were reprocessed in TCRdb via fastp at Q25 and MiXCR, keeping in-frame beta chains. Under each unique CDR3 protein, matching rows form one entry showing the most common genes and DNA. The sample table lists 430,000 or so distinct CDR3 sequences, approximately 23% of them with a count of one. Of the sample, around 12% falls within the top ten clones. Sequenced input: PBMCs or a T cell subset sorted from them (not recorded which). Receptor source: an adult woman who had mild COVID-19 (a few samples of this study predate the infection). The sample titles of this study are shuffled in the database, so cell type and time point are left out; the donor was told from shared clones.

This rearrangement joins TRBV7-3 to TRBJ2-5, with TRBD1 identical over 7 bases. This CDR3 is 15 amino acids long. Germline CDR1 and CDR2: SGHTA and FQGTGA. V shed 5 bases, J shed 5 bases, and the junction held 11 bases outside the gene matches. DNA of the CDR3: TGTGCCAGCAGCCTCGCTGGGACAGTGGGGGAGACCCAGTACTTC. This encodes CASSLAGTVGETQYF.

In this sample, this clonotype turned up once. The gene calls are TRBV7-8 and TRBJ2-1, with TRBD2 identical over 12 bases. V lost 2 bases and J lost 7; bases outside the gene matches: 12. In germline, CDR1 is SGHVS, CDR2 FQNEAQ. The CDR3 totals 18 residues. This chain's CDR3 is CASSLSPVTSGSFNEQFF. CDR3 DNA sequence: TGTGCCAGCAGCTTAAGCCCAGTGACTAGCGGGAGTTTTAATGAGCAGTTCTTC.

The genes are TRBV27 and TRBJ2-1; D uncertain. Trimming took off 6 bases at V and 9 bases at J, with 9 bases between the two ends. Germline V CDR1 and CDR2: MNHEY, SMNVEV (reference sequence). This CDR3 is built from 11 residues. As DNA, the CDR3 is TGTGCCAGCAGGGCCTCTTCTGAGCAGTTCTTC. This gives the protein CASRASSEQFF.

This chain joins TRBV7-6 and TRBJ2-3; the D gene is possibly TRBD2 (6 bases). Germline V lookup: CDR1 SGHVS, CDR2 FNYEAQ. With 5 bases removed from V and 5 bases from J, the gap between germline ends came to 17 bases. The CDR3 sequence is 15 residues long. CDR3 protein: CASSPSRLAQDTQYF. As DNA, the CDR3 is TGTGCCAGCAGCCCCAGCAGGCTAGCGCAAGATACGCAGTATTTT.

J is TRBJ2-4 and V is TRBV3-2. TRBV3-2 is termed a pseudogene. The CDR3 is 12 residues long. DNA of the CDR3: TGTGCCAGCAGCCAAGGAATGTACATTCAGTACTTC. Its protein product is CASSQGMYIQYF.

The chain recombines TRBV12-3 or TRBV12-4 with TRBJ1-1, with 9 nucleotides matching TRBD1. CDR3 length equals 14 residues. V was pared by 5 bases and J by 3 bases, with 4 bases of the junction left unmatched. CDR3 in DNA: TGTGCCAGCAGTGGACAGGGGACGTACACTGAAGCTTTCTTT. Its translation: CASSGQGTYTEAFF.

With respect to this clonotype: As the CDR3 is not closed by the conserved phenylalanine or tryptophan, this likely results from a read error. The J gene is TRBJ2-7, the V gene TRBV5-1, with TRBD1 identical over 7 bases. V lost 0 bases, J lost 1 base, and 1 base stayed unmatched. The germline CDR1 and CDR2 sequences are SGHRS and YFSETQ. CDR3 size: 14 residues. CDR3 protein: CASSLGDSSYEQYL. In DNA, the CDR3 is TGCGCCAGCAGCTTGGGGGACAGTTCCTACGAGCAGTACTTA.

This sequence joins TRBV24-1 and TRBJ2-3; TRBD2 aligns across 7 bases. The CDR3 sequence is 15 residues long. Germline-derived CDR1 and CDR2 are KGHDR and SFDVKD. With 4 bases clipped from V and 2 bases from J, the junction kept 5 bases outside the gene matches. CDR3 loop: CATSDTRDYTDTQYF. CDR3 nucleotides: TGTGCCACCAGTGACACACGGGACTACACAGATACGCAGTATTTT.

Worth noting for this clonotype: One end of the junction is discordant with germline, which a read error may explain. This CDR3 is CASSASWEGLTQAFF. The CDR3 coding sequence is TGTGCCAGCAGCGCATCCTGGGAGGGACTCACTCAAGCTTTCTTT. The rearrangement uses TRBV9 and TRBJ1-1, with D possibly being TRBD1 (5 bases). CDR3 length: 15 residues. The V gene's germline CDR1 is SGDLS and CDR2 YYNGEE.

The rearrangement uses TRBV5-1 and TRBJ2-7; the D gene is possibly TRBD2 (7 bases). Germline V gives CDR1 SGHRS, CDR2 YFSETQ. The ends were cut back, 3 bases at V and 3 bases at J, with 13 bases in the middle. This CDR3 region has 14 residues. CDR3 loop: CASSSSGEGYEQYF. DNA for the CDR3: TGCGCCAGCAGCTCATCAGGGGAGGGCTACGAGCAGTACTTC.

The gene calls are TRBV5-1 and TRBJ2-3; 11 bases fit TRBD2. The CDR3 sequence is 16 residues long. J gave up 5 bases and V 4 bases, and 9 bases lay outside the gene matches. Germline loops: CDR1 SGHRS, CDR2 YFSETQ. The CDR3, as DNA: TGCGCCAGCAGCACGTCCCTAGCGGGGGGCCAAGATACGCAGTATTTT. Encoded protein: CASSTSLAGGQDTQYF.

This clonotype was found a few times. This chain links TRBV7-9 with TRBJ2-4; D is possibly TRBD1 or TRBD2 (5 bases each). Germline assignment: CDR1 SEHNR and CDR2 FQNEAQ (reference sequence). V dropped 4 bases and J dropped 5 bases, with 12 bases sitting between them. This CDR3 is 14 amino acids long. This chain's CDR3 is CASSSAGTENIQYF. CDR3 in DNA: TGTGCCAGCAGCTCCGCCGGGACCGAAAACATTCAGTACTTC.

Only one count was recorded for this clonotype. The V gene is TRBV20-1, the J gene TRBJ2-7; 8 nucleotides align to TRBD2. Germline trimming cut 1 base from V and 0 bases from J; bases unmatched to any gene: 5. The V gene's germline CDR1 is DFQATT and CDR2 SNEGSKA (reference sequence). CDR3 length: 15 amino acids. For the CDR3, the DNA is TGCAGTGCTAGAGCTAGCGGGCTAAGCTCCTACGAGCAGTACTTC. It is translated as CSARASGLSSYEQYF.

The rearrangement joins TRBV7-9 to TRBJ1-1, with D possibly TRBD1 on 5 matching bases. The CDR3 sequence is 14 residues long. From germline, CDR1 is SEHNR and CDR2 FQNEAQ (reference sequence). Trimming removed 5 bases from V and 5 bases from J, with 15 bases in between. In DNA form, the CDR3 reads TGTGCCAGCAGCCAGGTGGGGGGGGTGACTGAAGCTTTCTTT. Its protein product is CASSQVGGVTEAFF.

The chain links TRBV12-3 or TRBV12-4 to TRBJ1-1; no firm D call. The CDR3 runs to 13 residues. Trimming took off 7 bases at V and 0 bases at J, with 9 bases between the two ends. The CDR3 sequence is CASKLGVNTEAFF. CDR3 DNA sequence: TGTGCCAGCAAGCTTGGTGTGAACACTGAAGCTTTCTTT.

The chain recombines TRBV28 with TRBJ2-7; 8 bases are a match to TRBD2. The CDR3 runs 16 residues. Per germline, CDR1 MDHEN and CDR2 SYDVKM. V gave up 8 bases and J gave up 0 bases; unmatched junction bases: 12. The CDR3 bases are TGTGCCAGCGTTGGGTCAGGAGCGGGGGACTCCTACGAGCAGTACTTC. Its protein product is CASVGSGAGDSYEQYF.